Included here is one T cell receptor (beta chain) sequence, with context. This record belongs to a study of blood T cell repertoires in COVID-19. About the research overall: Sites in the United States, Italy and Spain provided acute and convalescent COVID-19 samples. Sample material is recorded as cDNA or gDNA derived from T cells, B-cell-depleted T cells, or PBMCs.

The V and J ends lost 5 bases and 0 bases respectively, with 8 bases between them. This CDR3 contains 15 residues. Germline-derived CDR1 and CDR2 are MNHNS and SASEGT. Per the study methods: How many nucleated cells were present was estimated from reference gene primer amplification. The table came from immunoSEQ multiplex PCR; TCRdb's copy has only in-frame clones and leaves some out. V and J calls plus clone size are reproduced from that table; the DNA served to infer D and trimming. The data contain tens of thousands of clones, 90% of them singletons. This clonotype was obtained from an older woman with active COVID-19. The chain recombines TRBV6-1 with TRBJ1-6; D is ambiguous. Sequenced sample: peripheral blood. The DNA of the CDR3 is TGTGCCAGCAGTTGGGGAGACTCCTATAATTCACCCCTCCACTTT. It translates to CASSWGDSYNSPLHF.